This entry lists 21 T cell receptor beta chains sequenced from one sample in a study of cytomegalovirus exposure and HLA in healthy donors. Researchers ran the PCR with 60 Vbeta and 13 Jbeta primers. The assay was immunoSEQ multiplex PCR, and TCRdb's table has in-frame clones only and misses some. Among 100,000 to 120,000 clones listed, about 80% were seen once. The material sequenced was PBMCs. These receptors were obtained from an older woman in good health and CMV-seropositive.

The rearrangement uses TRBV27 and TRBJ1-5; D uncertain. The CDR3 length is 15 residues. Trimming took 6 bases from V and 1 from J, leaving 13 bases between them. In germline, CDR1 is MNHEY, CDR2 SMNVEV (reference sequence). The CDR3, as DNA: TGTGCCAGCAGGGGCGGGATCATAAGCAATCAGCCCCAGCATTTT. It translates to CASRGGIISNQPQHF.

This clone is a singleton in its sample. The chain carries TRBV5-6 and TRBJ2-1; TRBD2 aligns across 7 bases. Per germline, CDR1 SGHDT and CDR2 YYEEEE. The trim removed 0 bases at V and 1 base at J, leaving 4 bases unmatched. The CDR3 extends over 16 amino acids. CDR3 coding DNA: TGTGCCAGCAGCTTGGCGGGCGGGGGTTCCTACAATGAGCAGTTCTTC. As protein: CASSLAGGGSYNEQFF.

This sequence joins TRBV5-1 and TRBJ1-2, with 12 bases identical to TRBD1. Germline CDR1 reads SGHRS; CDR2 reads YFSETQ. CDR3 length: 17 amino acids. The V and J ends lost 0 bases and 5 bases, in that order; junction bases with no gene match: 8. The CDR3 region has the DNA TGCGCCAGCAGCTTGGTCAAGGGACAGGGGGCGAGGTATGGCTACACCTTC. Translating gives CASSLVKGQGARYGYTF.

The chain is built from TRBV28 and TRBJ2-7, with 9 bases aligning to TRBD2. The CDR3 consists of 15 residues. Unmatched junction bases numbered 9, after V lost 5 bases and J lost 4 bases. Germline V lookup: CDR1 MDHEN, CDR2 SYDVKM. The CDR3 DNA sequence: TGTGCCAGCAGTACGACTAGCGGAGGAGGGTACGAGCAGTACTTC. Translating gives CASSTTSGGGYEQYF.

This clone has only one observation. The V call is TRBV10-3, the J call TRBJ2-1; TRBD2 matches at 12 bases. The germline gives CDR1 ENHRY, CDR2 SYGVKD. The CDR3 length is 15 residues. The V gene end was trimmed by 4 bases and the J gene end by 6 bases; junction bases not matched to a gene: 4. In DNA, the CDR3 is TGTGCCATCAGTGGACTAGCGGGAGATGTCAATGAGCAGTTCTTC. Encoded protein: CAISGLAGDVNEQFF.

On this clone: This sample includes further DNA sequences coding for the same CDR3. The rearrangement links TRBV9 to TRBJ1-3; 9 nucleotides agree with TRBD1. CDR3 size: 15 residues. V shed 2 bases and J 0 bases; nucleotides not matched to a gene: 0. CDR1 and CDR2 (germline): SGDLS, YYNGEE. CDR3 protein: CASSVTGGSGNTIYF. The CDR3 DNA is TGTGCCAGCAGCGTGACAGGGGGCTCTGGAAACACCATATATTTT.

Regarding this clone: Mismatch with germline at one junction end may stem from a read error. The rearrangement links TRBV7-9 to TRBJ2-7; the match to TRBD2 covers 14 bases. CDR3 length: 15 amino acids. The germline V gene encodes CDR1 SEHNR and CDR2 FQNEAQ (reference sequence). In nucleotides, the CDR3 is TGTTCCAGCAGCGGGACTAGCGGGAGCCAGTACGAGCAGTACTTC. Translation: CSSSGTSGSQYEQYF.

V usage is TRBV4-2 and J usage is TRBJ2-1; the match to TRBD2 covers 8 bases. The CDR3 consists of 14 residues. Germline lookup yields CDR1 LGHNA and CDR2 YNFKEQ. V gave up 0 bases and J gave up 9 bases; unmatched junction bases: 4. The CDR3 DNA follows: TGTGCCAGCAGCCAAGAACAGCGGGAGAGTGAGCAGTTCTTC. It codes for CASSQEQRESEQFF.

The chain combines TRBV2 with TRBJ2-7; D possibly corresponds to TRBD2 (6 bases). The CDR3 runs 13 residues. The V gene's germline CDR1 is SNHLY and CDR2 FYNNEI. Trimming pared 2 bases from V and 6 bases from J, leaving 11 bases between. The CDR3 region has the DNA TGTGCCAGCAGTGAAAAACTAGCTGGCGAGCAGTACTTC. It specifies CASSEKLAGEQYF.

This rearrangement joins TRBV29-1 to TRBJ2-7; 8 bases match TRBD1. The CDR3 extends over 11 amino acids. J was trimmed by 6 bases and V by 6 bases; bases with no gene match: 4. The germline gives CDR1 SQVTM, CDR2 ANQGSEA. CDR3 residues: CSVGGQGEQYF. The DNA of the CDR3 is TGCAGCGTGGGAGGACAGGGCGAGCAGTACTTC.

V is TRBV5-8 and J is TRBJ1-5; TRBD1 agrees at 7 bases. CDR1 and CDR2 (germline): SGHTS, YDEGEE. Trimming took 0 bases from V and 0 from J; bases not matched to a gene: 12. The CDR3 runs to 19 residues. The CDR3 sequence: CASSLVGDSGADSNQPQHF. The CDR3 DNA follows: TGTGCCAGCAGCTTGGTGGGGGACAGTGGGGCGGATAGCAATCAGCCCCAGCATTTT.

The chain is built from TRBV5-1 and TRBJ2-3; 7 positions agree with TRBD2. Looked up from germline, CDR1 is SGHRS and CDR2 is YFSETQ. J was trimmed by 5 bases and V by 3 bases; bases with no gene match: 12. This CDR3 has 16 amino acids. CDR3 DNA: TGCGCCAGCAGCTCCGATCGACTAGCTGGTCAAGATACGCAGTATTTT. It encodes CASSSDRLAGQDTQYF. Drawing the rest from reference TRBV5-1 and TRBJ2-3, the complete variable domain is KAGVTQTPRYLIKTRGQQVTLSCSPISGHRSVSWYQQTPGQGLQFLFEYFSETQRNKGNFPGRFSGRQFSNSRSEMNVSTLELGDSALYLCASSSDRLAGQDTQYFGPGTRLTVL.

CDR3 in DNA: TGCAGCGTTGTAGGGACAGGGGACTCCTACGAGCAGTACTTC. Translating gives CSVVGTGDSYEQYF. The chain recombines TRBV29-1 with TRBJ2-7; the match to TRBD1 covers 10 bases. V lost 4 bases, J lost 0 bases, and 3 bases stayed unmatched. Germline V gene data show CDR1 as SQVTM and CDR2 as ANQGSEA. There are 14 residues in the CDR3.

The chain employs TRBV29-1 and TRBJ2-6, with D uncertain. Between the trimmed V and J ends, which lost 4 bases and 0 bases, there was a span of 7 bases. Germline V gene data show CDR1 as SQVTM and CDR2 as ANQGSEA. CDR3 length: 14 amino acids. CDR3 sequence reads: CSVGGPSGANVLTF. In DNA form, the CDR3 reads TGCAGCGTTGGAGGTCCCTCTGGGGCCAACGTCCTGACTTTC.

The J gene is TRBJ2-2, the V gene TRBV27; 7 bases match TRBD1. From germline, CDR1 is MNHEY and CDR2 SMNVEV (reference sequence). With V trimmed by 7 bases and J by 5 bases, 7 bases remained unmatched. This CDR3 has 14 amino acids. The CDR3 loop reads CASTTRGSTGELFF. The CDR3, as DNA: TGTGCCAGCACCACCAGGGGGTCGACCGGGGAGCTGTTTTTT.

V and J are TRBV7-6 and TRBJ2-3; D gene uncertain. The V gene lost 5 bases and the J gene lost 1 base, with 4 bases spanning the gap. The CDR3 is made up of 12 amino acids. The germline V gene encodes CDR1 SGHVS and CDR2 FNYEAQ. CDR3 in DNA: TGTGCCAGCAGCAGAGGCACAGATACGCAGTATTTT. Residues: CASSRGTDTQYF.

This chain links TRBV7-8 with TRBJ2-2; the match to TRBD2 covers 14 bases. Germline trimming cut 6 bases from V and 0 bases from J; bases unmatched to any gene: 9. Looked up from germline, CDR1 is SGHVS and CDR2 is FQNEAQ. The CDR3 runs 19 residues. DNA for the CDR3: TGTGCCAGCAGTAGAGGACTAGCGGGAGGCCCACCGAACACCGGGGAGCTGTTTTTT. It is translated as CASSRGLAGGPPNTGELFF.

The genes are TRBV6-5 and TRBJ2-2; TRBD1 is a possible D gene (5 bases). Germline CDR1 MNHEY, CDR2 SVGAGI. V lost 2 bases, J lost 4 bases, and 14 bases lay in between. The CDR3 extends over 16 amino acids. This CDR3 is CASSYKGPSLTGELFF. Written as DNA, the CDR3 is TGTGCCAGCAGTTACAAGGGGCCCTCTCTCACCGGGGAGCTGTTTTTT.

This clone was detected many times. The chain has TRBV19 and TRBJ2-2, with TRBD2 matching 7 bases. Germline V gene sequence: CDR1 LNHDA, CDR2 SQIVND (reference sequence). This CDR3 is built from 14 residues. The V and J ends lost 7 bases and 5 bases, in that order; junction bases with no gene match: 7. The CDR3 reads CASNGRGYTGELFF. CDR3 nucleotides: TGTGCCAGTAATGGGAGGGGCTATACCGGGGAGCTGTTTTTT.

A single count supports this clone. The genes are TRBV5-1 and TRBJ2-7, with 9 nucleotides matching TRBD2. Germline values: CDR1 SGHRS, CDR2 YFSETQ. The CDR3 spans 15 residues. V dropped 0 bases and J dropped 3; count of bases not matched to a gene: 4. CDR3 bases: TGCGCCAGCAGCTTGGTGGTAGCGGGAGTCTACGAGCAGTACTTC. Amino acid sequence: CASSLVVAGVYEQYF.

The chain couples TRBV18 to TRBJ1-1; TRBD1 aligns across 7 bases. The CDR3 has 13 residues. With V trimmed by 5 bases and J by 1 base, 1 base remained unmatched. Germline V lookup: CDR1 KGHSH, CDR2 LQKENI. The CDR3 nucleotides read TGTGCCAGCTCAGGACAGGCGAACACTGAAGCTTTCTTT. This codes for CASSGQANTEAFF.